This is a list of T cell receptor beta chains from one sample in a study of graft-versus-host responses after intestinal transplantation. The repertoire was sequenced with immunoSEQ multiplex PCR; TCRdb's copy has only in-frame clones and lacks some. Of 40,000 or so clones in the sample, 85% to 95% were seen once. This material consisted of PBMCs, taken almost 750 days after intestinal transplantation. The source of these receptors is a human patient who received an intestinal transplant, so some T cells may come from the graft donor. The CDR3 runs from the conserved cysteine through the conserved F or W. A D gene is named only where the DNA matches it firmly. Size tells how often a clone was seen (once, few, many) or the class of an expanded clone, and some rows leave it out.

J,D,size,V,CDR3,DNA
TRBJ1-1,TRBD1,-,TRBV5-4,CASSRDSSLAFF,TGTGCCAGCAGTAGGGACAGTTCTCTAGCTTTCTTT
TRBJ1-1,-,few,TRBV11-2,CASSLGPEWGGDTEAFF,TGTGCCAGCAGCTTAGGGCCAGAATGGGGGGGGGACACTGAAGCTTTCTTT
TRBJ2-7,-,-,TRBV15,CATSSSRGYEQYF,TGTGCCACCAGCAGTTCCAGGGGTTACGAGCAGTACTTC
TRBJ1-2,-,-,TRBV7-2,CASSLGSRGDGYTF,TGTGCCAGCAGCTTAGGTAGTAGGGGGGATGGCTACACCTTC
TRBJ2-1,TRBD2,-,TRBV5-5,CASSSDRLAGHYNEQFF,TGTGCCAGCAGCTCTGATCGACTAGCGGGGCACTACAATGAGCAGTTCTTC
TRBJ2-3,-,-,TRBV7-6,CASSRHLTDSDTQYF,TGTGCCAGCAGCCGACACTTGACCGATTCGGATACGCAGTATTTT
TRBJ2-3,-,-,TRBV12-5,CASGLNTDTQYF,TGTGCTAGTGGTTTGAATACAGATACGCAGTATTTT
TRBJ2-7,-,-,TRBV19,CASSIRSKDEQYF,TGTGCCAGTAGTATTAGGTCCAAAGACGAGCAGTACTTC
TRBJ2-7,TRBD1,-,TRBV5-4,CASSIRDRASEQYF,TGTGCCAGCAGCATCCGGGACAGGGCGTCCGAGCAGTACTTC
TRBJ2-5,TRBD2,-,TRBV11-1,CASSSLGLAYETQYF,TGTGCCAGCAGCTCTTTGGGACTAGCGTACGAGACCCAGTACTTC
TRBJ2-1,-,-,TRBV29-1,CSVEVGILGDNEQFF,TGCAGCGTTGAAGTGGGCATACTGGGGGACAATGAGCAGTTCTTC
TRBJ2-1,-,-,TRBV12-5,CASGFPETTGPRQFF,TGTGCTAGTGGTTTCCCCGAGACTACGGGACCCCGGCAGTTCTTC
TRBJ1-6,TRBD1,-,TRBV5-4,CASSLEGAGSPLHF,TGTGCCAGCAGCTTGGAGGGGGCTGGTTCACCCCTCCACTTT
TRBJ1-1,-,-,TRBV7-7,CASSLVGEMNTEAFF,TGTGCCAGCAGCTTAGTCGGGGAGATGAACACTGAAGCTTTCTTT
TRBJ1-1,-,few,TRBV10-3,CAISEDRPRNTEAFF,TGTGCCATCAGTGAGGACCGCCCTAGGAACACTGAAGCTTTCTTT
TRBJ2-3,-,-,TRBV5-1,CASFETGTDTQYF,TGCGCCAGCTTCGAGACGGGAACAGATACGCAGTATTTT
TRBJ2-2,TRBD2,-,TRBV10-3,CAISESSGRAENTGELFF,TGTGCCATCAGTGAGTCTAGCGGGAGGGCTGAGAACACCGGGGAGCTGTTTTTT
TRBJ2-2,-,-,TRBV5-1,CASSLGTTRELFF,TGCGCCAGCAGCTTGGGGACCACAAGGGAGCTGTTTTTT
TRBJ2-3,TRBD2,-,TRBV30,CAWSAGLAGGPDTQYF,TGTGCCTGGAGTGCGGGACTAGCGGGAGGGCCGGATACGCAGTATTTT
TRBJ2-1,-,-,TRBV6-6,CASSFLAAPEQFF,TGTGCCAGCAGTTTTTTAGCGGCTCCTGAGCAGTTCTTC
TRBJ2-5,-,-,TRBV28,CASSLWRDRIQRQETQYF,TGTGCCAGCAGTTTATGGCGGGACAGAATTCAGAGACAAGAGACCCAGTACTTC
TRBJ1-2,-,-,TRBV6-1,CASRLGGDFNYGYTF,TGTGCCAGCAGACTGGGAGGGGACTTTAACTATGGCTACACCTTC
TRBJ1-1,TRBD1,once,TRBV29-1,CSVTGVTEAFF,TGCAGCGTCACAGGGGTCACTGAAGCTTTCTTT
TRBJ2-7,TRBD2,-,TRBV27,CASSSASGIYEQYF,TGTGCCAGCAGTTCGGCTAGCGGAATTTACGAGCAGTACTTC
TRBJ1-6,TRBD1,-,TRBV6-5,CASSDGQGIAPLHF,TGTGCCAGCAGTGACGGACAGGGAATCGCACCCCTCCACTTT
TRBJ1-4,-,-,TRBV4-1,CASSQVGREGEKLFF,TGCGCCAGCAGCCAAGTTGGGCGGGAAGGTGAAAAACTGTTTTTT
TRBJ2-3,TRBD1,-,TRBV6-5,CASSSKTGGSSDTQYF,TGTGCCAGCAGTTCGAAAACAGGGGGCTCGTCAGATACGCAGTATTTT
TRBJ2-3,-,-,TRBV7-3,CASSLDPEGGADTQYF,TGTGCCAGCAGCTTAGACCCGGAGGGCGGGGCAGATACGCAGTATTTT
TRBJ2-7,TRBD1,-,TRBV6-5,CASSYQGVGGEQYF,TGTGCCAGCAGTTACCAGGGGGTCGGCGGTGAGCAGTACTTC
TRBJ2-1,TRBD2,-,TRBV9,CASSVGGGVPYNEQFF,TGTGCCAGCAGCGTAGGCGGGGGGGTACCCTACAATGAGCAGTTCTTC
TRBJ2-6,-,-,TRBV5-1,CVSSLKLTEPGANVLTF,TGCGTCAGCAGCTTGAAATTGACAGAACCTGGGGCCAACGTCCTGACTTTC
TRBJ2-7,-,-,TRBV9,CASSAPLSGDSYEQYF,TGTGCCAGCAGCGCCCCATTGAGCGGAGATTCCTACGAGCAGTACTTC
TRBJ2-1,TRBD2,-,TRBV7-9,CASSSGTSGVRGEQFF,TGTGCCAGCAGCTCCGGGACTAGCGGGGTACGTGGTGAGCAGTTCTTC
TRBJ2-1,-,-,TRBV7-2,CASSFGAVSYNEQFF,TGTGCCAGCAGCTTTGGGGCGGTTTCCTACAATGAGCAGTTCTTC
TRBJ1-4,TRBD1,-,TRBV11-2,CASSVDRGREKLFF,TGTGCCAGCAGCGTAGACAGGGGGCGCGAAAAACTGTTTTTT
TRBJ2-7,-,-,TRBV7-9,CASSFGEGTRDEQYF,TGTGCCAGCAGCTTCGGCGAGGGAACCCGGGACGAGCAGTACTTC
TRBJ2-1,-,-,TRBV7-2,CASSLAGASYNEQFF,TGTGCCAGCAGCTTAGCAGGGGCTTCCTACAATGAGCAGTTCTTC
TRBJ2-5,-,-,TRBV28,CASSFVRGGSETQYF,TGTGCCAGCAGTTTCGTTCGGGGCGGGTCTGAGACCCAGTACTTC
TRBJ2-4,-,once,TRBV29-1,CSVAGFLRVKLAKNIQYF,TGCAGCGTCGCAGGGTTCTTGCGGGTTAAGCTAGCCAAAAACATTCAGTACTTC
TRBJ1-1,-,once,TRBV6-5,CASSYSGYRKNTEAFF,TGTGCCAGCAGTTACTCAGGTTACCGCAAGAACACTGAAGCTTTCTTT
TRBJ2-3,-,-,TRBV10-3,CAIGRGKGIHLDTQYF,TGTGCCATCGGCCGCGGGAAGGGTATCCACCTAGATACGCAGTATTTT
TRBJ2-1,TRBD2,-,TRBV7-3,CASSRLAGGWNEQFF,TGTGCCAGCAGCCGACTAGCGGGAGGGTGGAATGAGCAGTTCTTC
TRBJ1-6,-,-,TRBV21-1,CASSRDRGNSPLHF,TGTGCCAGCAGCCGGGACAGGGGAAATTCACCCCTCCACTTT
TRBJ1-2,TRBD1,-,TRBV28,CASRKTGKGSGYTF,TGTGCCAGCAGGAAGACAGGGAAGGGAAGTGGCTACACCTTC
TRBJ2-7,-,-,TRBV4-1,CASSQARTGQGEQYF,TGCGCCAGCAGCCAAGCCCGCACAGGGCAAGGGGAGCAGTACTTC
TRBJ2-1,-,-,TRBV9,CASSPPGGDYNEQFF,TGTGCCAGCAGCCCCCCGGGCGGGGACTACAATGAGCAGTTCTTC
TRBJ2-2,-,-,TRBV5-1,CASTRNTGELFF,TGCGCCAGCACCCGAAACACCGGGGAGCTGTTTTTT
TRBJ2-3,TRBD1,-,TRBV13,CASSPSRGQGITDTQYF,TGTGCCAGCAGCCCATCCCGGGGACAGGGAATTACAGATACGCAGTATTTT
TRBJ2-5,-,once,TRBV7-9,CASSLERPETQYF,TGTGCCAGCAGCTTAGAGCGACCCGAGACCCAGTACTTC
TRBJ1-2,-,-,TRBV20-1,CSAKYSGGYTF,TGCAGTGCTAAGTACAGCGGTGGCTACACCTTC
TRBJ2-3,-,-,TRBV4-2,CASSQGAQYF,TGTGCCAGCAGCCAAGGGGCGCAGTATTTT
TRBJ2-7,-,-,TRBV6-1,CASSRGPSGEQYF,TGTGCCAGCAGCCGGGGTCCATCTGGTGAGCAGTACTTC